The 10 T cell receptor beta chains reported below all come from one sample, sequenced in a study of blood T cells in healthy people across ages. Primers used in a second PCR of roughly 6 to 12 cycles were a sample-barcoded 5' primer and a J-beta primer mix. Each CDR3 protein is one row after TCRdb ran MiXCR on the 5' RACE reads. This sample has 450,000 to 700,000 distinct CDR3 sequences, with 27% found just once. The source material was blood. Every receptor here comes from a woman aged 65 to 85 in good health.

Of note for this clonotype: An end of the junction does not agree with germline; a read error may underlie this. This chain links TRBV12-3 or TRBV12-4 with TRBJ1-1; tentatively, D is TRBD1 (6 bases). CDR3 size: 15 residues. The CDR3 protein is CASSLERGAALNPIF. The CDR3, as DNA: TGTGCCAGCAGTTTAGAACGGGGGGCGGCACTGAATCCCATCTTT.

The V and J genes are TRBV7-9 and TRBJ2-7; 7 bases map to TRBD2. In germline, CDR1 is SEHNR, CDR2 FQNEAQ (reference sequence). This CDR3 contains 16 residues. Germline trimming cut 3 bases from V and 0 bases from J; bases unmatched to any gene: 8. The CDR3 sequence is CASSFGRERSSYEQYF. The CDR3 region has the DNA TGTGCCAGCAGCTTTGGGCGGGAGCGGTCCTCCTACGAGCAGTACTTC.

The chain joins TRBV4-2 to TRBJ2-2; TRBD2 matches 15 bases. Germline CDR1 LGHNA, CDR2 YNFKEQ. V trimming: 4 bases; J trimming: 7 bases; junction bases outside the gene matches: 10. This CDR3 has 18 residues. CDR3 residues: CASSPTGLAGGPDGELFF. CDR3 coding DNA: TGTGCCAGCAGCCCGACTGGACTAGCGGGGGGGCCGGACGGGGAGCTGTTTTTT.

The J gene is TRBJ2-1, the V gene TRBV3-1; 12 nucleotides match TRBD2. CDR3 length: 15 residues. Per the germline V gene, CDR1 is LGHDT and CDR2 is YNNKEL (reference sequence). V shed 5 bases and J 5 bases; nucleotides not matched to a gene: 4. CDR3 residues: CASSNTSGGHNEQFF. The CDR3 nucleotides read TGTGCCAGCAGCAATACTAGCGGGGGGCACAATGAGCAGTTCTTC.

This clonotype was picked up a small number of times. The rearrangement links TRBV15 to TRBJ2-7, with D hard to call. The V end was cut by 0 bases, the J end by 4 bases, with 4 bases between. The CDR3 covers 12 residues. Germline CDR1 is LNHNV and CDR2 is YYDKDF (reference sequence). The CDR3 here is CATSRDGYEQYF. CDR3 bases: TGTGCCACCAGCAGAGATGGGTACGAGCAGTACTTC. Drawing the rest from reference TRBV15 and TRBJ2-7, the complete variable domain is DAMVIQNPRYQVTQFGKPVTLSCSQTLNHNVMYWYQQKSSQAPKLLFHYYDKDFNNEADTPDNFQSRRPNTSFCFLDIRSPGLGDTAMYLCATSRDGYEQYFGPGTRLTVT.

This clonotype was recorded a few times. This chain uses TRBV12-3 or TRBV12-4 with TRBJ2-5, with 8 nucleotides matching TRBD2. The CDR3 runs to 15 residues. With 1 base clipped from V and 2 bases from J, the junction kept 3 bases outside the gene matches. The CDR3 bases are TGTGCCAGCAGTTTAGGGACTAGCTTACAAGAGACCCAGTACTTC. It encodes CASSLGTSLQETQYF.

The rearrangement links TRBV20-1 to TRBJ1-6, with D possibly TRBD1 on 5 matching bases. Per germline, CDR1 DFQATT and CDR2 SNEGSKA (reference sequence). V lost 5 bases, J lost 4 bases, and 9 bases lay in between. This CDR3 is built from 13 residues. The CDR3 region has the DNA TGCAGTGCTGGGGGGGGTTATAATTCACCCCTCCACTTT. Amino acids: CSAGGGYNSPLHF.

This chain joins TRBV2 and TRBJ1-2; maybe TRBD1 (5 bases). V lost 5 bases, J lost 4 bases, and 17 bases lay in between. The CDR3 contains 15 residues. Germline loops: CDR1 SNHLY, CDR2 FYNNEI. The CDR3 sequence: CASSPTRQSIYGYTF. In DNA, the CDR3 is TGTGCCAGCAGTCCAACGCGACAGTCTATCTATGGCTACACCTTC.

With respect to this clonotype: Relative to the germline gene, one junction end is altered; a read error may explain this. The chain joins TRBV4-1 to TRBJ1-2; 9 bases are a match to TRBD1. Germline loops: CDR1 MGHRA, CDR2 YSYEKL. The CDR3 has 12 amino acids. The CDR3 region has the DNA TGCGCCAGCAGCCAGGACAGGGGAGGTCTAATCTTC. Translating gives CASSQDRGGLIF.

V usage is TRBV29-1 and J usage is TRBJ2-7, with D hard to call. V shed 3 bases and J shed 3 bases, with 12 bases lying between them. The CDR3 extends over 13 amino acids. CDR1 and CDR2 from the germline V gene are SQVTM and ANQGSEA. Here the CDR3 reads CSVDGQANYEQYF. CDR3 DNA: TGCAGCGTTGATGGGCAGGCGAACTACGAGCAGTACTTC.